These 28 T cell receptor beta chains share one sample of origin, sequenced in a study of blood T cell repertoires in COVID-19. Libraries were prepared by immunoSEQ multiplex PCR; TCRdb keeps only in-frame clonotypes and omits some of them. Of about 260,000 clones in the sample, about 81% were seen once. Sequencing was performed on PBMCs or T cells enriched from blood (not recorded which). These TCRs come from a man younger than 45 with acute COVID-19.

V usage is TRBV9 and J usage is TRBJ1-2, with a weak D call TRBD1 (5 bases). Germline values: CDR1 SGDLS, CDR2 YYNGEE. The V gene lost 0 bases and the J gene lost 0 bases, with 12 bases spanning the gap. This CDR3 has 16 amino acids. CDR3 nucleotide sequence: TGTGCCAGCAGCGTAGATACAGGCCTATCTAACTATGGCTACACCTTC. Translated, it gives CASSVDTGLSNYGYTF.

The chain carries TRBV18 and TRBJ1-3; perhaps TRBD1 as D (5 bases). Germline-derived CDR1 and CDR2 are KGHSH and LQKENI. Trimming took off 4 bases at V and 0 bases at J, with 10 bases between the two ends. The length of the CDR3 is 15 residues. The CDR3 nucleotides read TGTGCCAGCTCACTTTCAGGGATCTCTGGAAACACCATATATTTT. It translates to CASSLSGISGNTIYF.

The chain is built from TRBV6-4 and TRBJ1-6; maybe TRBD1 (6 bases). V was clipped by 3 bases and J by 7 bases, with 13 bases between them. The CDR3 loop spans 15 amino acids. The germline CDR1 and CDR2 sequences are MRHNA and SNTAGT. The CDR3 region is CASSEGRGGNSPLHF. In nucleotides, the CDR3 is TGTGCCAGCAGTGAAGGCAGGGGTGGCAATTCACCCCTCCACTTT.

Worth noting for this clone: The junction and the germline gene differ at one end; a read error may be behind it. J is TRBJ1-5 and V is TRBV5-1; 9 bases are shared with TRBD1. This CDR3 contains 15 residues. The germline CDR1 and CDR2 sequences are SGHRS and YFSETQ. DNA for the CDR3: TGTGCCAGCAGCGAACAGGGGGCTCCTGGTCAGCCCCAGCATTTT. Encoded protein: CASSEQGAPGQPQHF.

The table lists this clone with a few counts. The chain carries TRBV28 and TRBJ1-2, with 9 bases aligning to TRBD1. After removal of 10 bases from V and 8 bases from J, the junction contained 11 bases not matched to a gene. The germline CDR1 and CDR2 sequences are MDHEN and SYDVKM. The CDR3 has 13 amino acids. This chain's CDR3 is CATGDRVYFGYTF. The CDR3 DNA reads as TGTGCCACGGGGGACAGGGTGTATTTCGGCTACACCTTC.

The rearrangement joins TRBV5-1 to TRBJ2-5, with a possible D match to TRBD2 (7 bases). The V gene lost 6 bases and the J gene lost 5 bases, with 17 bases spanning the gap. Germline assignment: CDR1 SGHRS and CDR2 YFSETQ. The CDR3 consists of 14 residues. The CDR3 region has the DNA TGCGCCAGCAAGGACGGGGGGCCTGGTGAGACCCAGTACTTC. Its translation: CASKDGGPGETQYF.

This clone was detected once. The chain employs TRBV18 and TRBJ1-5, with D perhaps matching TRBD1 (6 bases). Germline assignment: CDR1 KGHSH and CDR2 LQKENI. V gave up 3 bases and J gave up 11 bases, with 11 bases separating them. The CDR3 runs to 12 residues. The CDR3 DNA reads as TGTGCCAGCTCACCCCTTGCAGGGGCCCAGCATTTT. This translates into CASSPLAGAQHF.

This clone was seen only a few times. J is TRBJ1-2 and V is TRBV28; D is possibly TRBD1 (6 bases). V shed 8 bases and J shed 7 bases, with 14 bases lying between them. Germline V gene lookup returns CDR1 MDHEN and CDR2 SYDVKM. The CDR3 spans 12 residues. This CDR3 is CASAVGAVGYTF. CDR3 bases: TGTGCCAGCGCAGTGGGGGCGGTTGGCTACACCTTC.

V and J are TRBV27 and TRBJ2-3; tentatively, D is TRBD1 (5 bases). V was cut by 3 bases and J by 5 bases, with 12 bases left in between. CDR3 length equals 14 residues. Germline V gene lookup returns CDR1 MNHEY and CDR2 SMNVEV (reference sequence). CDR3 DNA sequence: TGTGCCAGCAGTTTGTCAGGGAACCGAGATACGCAGTATTTT. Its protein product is CASSLSGNRDTQYF.

CDR3 DNA: TGTGCCAGCAGTTACAAAGACACAGCGGGAGAGGGGACCCAGTACTTC. Amino acid sequence: CASSYKDTAGEGTQYF. V usage is TRBV6-5 and J usage is TRBJ2-5; TRBD2 matches 8 bases. CDR1 MNHEY and CDR2 SVGAGI come from the germline V gene. The CDR3 is made up of 16 amino acids. V lost 2 bases and J lost 7; bases outside the gene matches: 12.

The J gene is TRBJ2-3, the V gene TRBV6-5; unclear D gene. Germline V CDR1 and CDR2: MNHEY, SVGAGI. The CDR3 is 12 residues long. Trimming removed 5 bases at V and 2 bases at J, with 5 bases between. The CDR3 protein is CASSRYTDTQYF. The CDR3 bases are TGTGCCAGCAGTCGTTACACAGATACGCAGTATTTT.

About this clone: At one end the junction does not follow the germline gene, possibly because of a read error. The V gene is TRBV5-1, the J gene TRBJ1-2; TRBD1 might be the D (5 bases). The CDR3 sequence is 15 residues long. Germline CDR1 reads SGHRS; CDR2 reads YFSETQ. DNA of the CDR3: TGTGCCAGCAGCTTGATTCGCGGGGGTAACTATGGCTACACCTTC. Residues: CASSLIRGGNYGYTF.

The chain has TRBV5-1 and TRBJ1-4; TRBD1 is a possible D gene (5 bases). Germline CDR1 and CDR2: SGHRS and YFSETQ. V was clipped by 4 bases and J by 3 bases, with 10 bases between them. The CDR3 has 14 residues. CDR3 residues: CASSVGVANEKLFF. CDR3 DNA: TGCGCCAGCAGCGTAGGGGTTGCTAATGAAAAACTGTTTTTT.

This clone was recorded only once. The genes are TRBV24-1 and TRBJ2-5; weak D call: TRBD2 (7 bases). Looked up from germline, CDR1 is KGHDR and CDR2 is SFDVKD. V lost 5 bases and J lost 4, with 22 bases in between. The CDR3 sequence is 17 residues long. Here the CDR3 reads CATSAQPTSKGGETQYF. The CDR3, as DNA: TGTGCCACCAGTGCCCAACCGACTAGCAAAGGGGGAGAGACCCAGTACTTC.

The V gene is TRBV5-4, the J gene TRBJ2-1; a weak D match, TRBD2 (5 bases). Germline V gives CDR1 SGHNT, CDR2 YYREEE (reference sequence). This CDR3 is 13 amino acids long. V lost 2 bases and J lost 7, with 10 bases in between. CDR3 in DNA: TGTGCCAGCAGCTTCCTTAGCGTAAATGAGCAGTTCTTC. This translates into CASSFLSVNEQFF.

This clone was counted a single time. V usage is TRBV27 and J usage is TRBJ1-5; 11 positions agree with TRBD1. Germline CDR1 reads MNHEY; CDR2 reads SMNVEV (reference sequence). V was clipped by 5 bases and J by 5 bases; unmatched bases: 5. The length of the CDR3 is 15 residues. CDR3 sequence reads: CASSLLGQGDQPQHF. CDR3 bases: TGTGCCAGCAGTCTGTTGGGACAGGGGGATCAGCCCCAGCATTTT.

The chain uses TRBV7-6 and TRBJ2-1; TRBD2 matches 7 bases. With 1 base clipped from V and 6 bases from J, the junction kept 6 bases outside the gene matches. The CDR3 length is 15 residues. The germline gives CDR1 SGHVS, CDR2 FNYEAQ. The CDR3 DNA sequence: TGTGCCAGCAGCTTAGGCCTAGCGGCACTCAATGAGCAGTTCTTC. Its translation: CASSLGLAALNEQFF.

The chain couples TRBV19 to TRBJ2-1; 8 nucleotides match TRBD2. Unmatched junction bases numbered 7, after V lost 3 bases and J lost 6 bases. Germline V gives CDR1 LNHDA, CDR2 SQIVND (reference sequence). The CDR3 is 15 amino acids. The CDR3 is CASSIFAGGFNEQFF. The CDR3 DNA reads TGTGCCAGTAGTATCTTTGCGGGAGGTTTCAATGAGCAGTTCTTC.

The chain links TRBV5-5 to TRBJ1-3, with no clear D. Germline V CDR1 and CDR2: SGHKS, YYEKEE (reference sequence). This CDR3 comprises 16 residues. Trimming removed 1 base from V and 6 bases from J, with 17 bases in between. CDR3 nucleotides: TGTGCCAGCAGCTTGTCGGGAGACCTGATAACAAACACCATATATTTT. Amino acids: CASSLSGDLITNTIYF.

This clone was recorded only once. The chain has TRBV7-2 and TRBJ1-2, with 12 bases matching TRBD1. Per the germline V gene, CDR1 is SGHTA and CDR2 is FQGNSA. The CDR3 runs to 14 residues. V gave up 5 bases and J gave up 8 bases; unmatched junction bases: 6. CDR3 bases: TGTGCCAGCAGCCCGGGACAGGGGGCGCGAGGCTACACCTTC. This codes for CASSPGQGARGYTF.

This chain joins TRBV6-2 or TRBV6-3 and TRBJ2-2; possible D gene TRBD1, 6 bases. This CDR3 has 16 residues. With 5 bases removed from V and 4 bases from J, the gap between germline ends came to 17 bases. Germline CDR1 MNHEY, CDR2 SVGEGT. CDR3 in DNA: TGTGCCAGCAGTCTACCCCCGGCAGGGGTCACCGGGGAGCTGTTTTTT. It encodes CASSLPPAGVTGELFF.

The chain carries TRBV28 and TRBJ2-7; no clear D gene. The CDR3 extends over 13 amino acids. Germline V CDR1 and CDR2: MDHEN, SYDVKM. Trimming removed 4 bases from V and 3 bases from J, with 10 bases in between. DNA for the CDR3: TGTGCCAGCAGTTCCCCGAACTACTACGAGCAGTACGTC. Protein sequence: CASSSPNYYEQYV.

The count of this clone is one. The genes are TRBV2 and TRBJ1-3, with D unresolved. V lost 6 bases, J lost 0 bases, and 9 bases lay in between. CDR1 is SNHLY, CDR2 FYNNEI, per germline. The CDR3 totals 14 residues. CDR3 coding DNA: TGTGCCAGCAGGGAGATGAGCTCTGGAAACACCATATATTTT. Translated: CASREMSSGNTIYF.

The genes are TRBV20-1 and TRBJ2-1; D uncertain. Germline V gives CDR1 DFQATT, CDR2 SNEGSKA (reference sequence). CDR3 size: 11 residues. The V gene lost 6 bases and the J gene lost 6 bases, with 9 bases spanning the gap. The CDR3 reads CSAIRSNEQFF. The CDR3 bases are TGCAGTGCAATTAGATCCAATGAGCAGTTCTTC.

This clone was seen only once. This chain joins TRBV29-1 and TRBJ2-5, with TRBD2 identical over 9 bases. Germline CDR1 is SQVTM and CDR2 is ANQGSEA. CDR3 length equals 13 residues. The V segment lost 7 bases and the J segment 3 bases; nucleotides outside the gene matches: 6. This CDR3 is CSGCRTSEETQYF. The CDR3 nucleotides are TGCAGCGGGTGCCGGACTAGCGAAGAGACCCAGTACTTC.

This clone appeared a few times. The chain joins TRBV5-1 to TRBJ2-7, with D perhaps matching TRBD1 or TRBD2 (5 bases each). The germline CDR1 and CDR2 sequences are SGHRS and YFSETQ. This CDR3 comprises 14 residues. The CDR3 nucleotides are TGTGCCAGCAGCTTGACAGCCGGGGCCTACGAGCAGTACGTC. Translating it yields CASSLTAGAYEQYV.

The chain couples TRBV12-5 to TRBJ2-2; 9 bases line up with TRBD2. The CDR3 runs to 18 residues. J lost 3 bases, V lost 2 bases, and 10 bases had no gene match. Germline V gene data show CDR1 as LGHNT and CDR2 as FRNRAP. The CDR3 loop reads CASGLRLAGITYTGELFF. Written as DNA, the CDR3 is TGTGCTAGTGGTTTGAGGCTAGCGGGAATCACTTACACCGGGGAGCTGTTTTTT.

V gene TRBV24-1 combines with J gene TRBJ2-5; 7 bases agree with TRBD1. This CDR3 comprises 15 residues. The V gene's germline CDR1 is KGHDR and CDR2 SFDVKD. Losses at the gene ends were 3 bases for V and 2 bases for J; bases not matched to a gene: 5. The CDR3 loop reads CATSDPGTVQETQYF. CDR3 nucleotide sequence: TGTGCCACCAGTGATCCAGGGACAGTTCAAGAGACCCAGTACTTC.